This T cell receptor beta chain is drawn from a study of cytomegalovirus exposure and HLA in healthy donors. For the study at large: Earlier results showed approximately 120 million unique TCR beta sequences derived from approximately 180 million T cells. General study results and limits: Some TCR beta chains (roughly 160 of them) were listed as cytomegalovirus-associated. Previously analyzed data showed that most TCR beta V segments were productive at a frequency of about 87% or about 30%.

With 60 Vbeta and 13 Jbeta primers, the PCR was carried out. In the original processing: It was a later analysis that counted roughly 80 million unique TCR beta chains, of which around 11 million were shared. The method was immunoSEQ multiplex PCR; TCRdb's version includes in-frame clones alone and lacks a portion of them. V and J calls and clone size follow that table, whereas D and trimming were derived from the DNA. The table shows 130,000 or so clones, with roughly four fifths occurring only once. For this clone: The antigen remains undetermined.

The CDR3 is made up of 15 amino acids. V was cut by 7 bases and J by 0 bases, with 14 bases left in between. Germline CDR1 MNHNY, CDR2 SVGAGI (reference sequence). The sequence came from a male donor in good health and CMV-seronegative. V is TRBV6-6 and J is TRBJ2-3; TRBD2 is a possible D gene (6 bases). The specimen was PBMCs. CDR3 in DNA: TGTGCCAGCACCGCGGGAACCCCTAGCACAGATACGCAGTATTTT. Translation gives CASTAGTPSTDTQYF.